This T cell receptor (beta chain) was recovered during a study of blood T cell repertoires in COVID-19. The germline V gene has CDR1 MNHEY and CDR2 SVGAGI. Trimming pared 5 bases from V and 0 bases from J, leaving 12 bases between. This CDR3 has 15 residues. In the study's own analysis: Estimates of nucleated cell counts were drawn from the amplification of reference gene primers. TCRdb's copy holds only in-frame clones and misses some; the assay was immunoSEQ multiplex PCR. V and J calls and clone size are copied from that table; D and trimming were computed from the DNA. Altogether 150,000 to 200,000 clones are present, about 81% being singletons, with the ten largest covering roughly 19%.

The clonotype originates from a woman aged 80 or over with acute or convalescent COVID-19. Sequenced: peripheral blood. The chain carries TRBV6-5 and TRBJ2-3; a weak D match, TRBD2 (6 bases). This chain's CDR3 is CASSTGGTSTDTQYF. The CDR3 bases are TGTGCCAGCAGTACCGGGGGAACCAGCACAGATACGCAGTATTTT.